This note documents a single TCR beta chain sequence. Its target is not known. TRB was amplified from approximately 250 ng of peripheral blood genomic DNA per sample. The length of the CDR3 is 15 residues. Germline V lookup: CDR1 KGHSH, CDR2 LQKENI. The sample belongs to a study of T cell clusters in autoimmune cytopenias. Study results and caveats: Primary autoimmune cytopenia patients seemingly lacked the physiological T cell clusters found in healthy donors.

Multiplex touch-down PCR amplified TRB using TRB-A and TRB-B pools in one tube. TCRdb re-called the multiplex PCR reads and shows each CDR3 protein once, DNA omitted. The sample data list approximately 11,000 distinct CDR3 sequences. These data also featured in a second study, about T cell repertoires in aging, cancer and after chemotherapy. This second report adds: Repeat sampling of healthy donors over several months to years showed clear clonal overlap. These repertoire data do not allow conclusions about immunological memory after chemotherapy.

Material for sequencing was peripheral blood. The source of this sequence is a human donor in good health. V is TRBV18 and J is TRBJ1-2; the TRBD1 assignment by TCRdb is unverifiable without DNA. Here the CDR3 reads CASSPPSTGHYGYTF.